Each of the 2 T cell receptor beta chains below was sequenced from the same sample in a study of blood T cell repertoires in COVID-19. The table came from immunoSEQ multiplex PCR; TCRdb's copy has only in-frame clones and leaves some out. The table includes around 100,000 clones, roughly 71% detected once. Material: peripheral blood. The receptors come from a man older than 75 with acute or convalescent COVID-19.

This clone was detected many times. The V call is TRBV4-3, the J call TRBJ1-2, with D possibly matching TRBD1 (5 bases). The germline V and J ends were trimmed by 0 bases and 6 bases, with 8 bases remaining between them. The CDR3 is 13 residues long. Germline CDR1 reads LGHNA; CDR2 reads YSLEER. Here the CDR3 DNA reads TGCGCCAGCAGCCAAGAAGGGGCCCATGGCTACACCTTC. It is translated as CASSQEGAHGYTF.

This clone was found a few times. The V call is TRBV9, the J call TRBJ1-6; no definite D call. V shed 4 bases and J shed 9 bases, with 11 bases lying between them. The CDR3 consists of 13 residues. Looked up from germline, CDR1 is SGDLS and CDR2 is YYNGEE. The DNA for the CDR3 is TGTGCCAGCAGCACCCGATTCGGTTCACCCCTCCACTTT. This codes for CASSTRFGSPLHF.